The 21 T cell receptor beta chains in this list originate from one sample, sequenced in a study of T cell changes during pregnancy in multiple sclerosis. Using immunoSEQ multiplex PCR, the repertoire was profiled, and TCRdb retains in-frame clones only, with some absent. The table has more than 55,000 clones, around 91% seen once. The sequences come from peripheral blood, collected after pregnancy. Receptors were obtained from a female donor in good health, enrolled as a control in a pregnancy study.

The chain employs TRBV2 and TRBJ2-5; D perhaps matches TRBD1 (5 bases). TRBJ2-7 matches the DNA end more closely, so the J call is doubtful. There are 14 residues in the CDR3. From germline, CDR1 is SNHLY and CDR2 FYNNEI. CDR3 sequence reads: CANRRGALSYEQYF. CDR3 DNA: TGTGCCAACCGAAGGGGTGCCCTCTCCTACGAGCAGTACTTC.

This clone was seen only once. This likely comes from a read error, as the CDR3 has no conserved phenylalanine or tryptophan at its end. The DNA is left out, because the CDR3 cannot be placed on it with certainty; the CDR3 is given as TCRdb lists it. This chain joins TRBV7-2 and TRBJ2-7; TRBD2, the table's D call, lacks a check against the DNA. Germline V CDR1 and CDR2: SGHTA, FQGNSA. Both ends counted, the CDR3 spans 14 residues. The CDR3 sequence: CASTQTRGGGPLRI.

The rearrangement uses TRBV5-1 and TRBJ2-3, with TRBD2 identical over 11 bases. V gave up 0 bases and J gave up 4 bases; unmatched junction bases: 7. The CDR3 covers 17 residues. Looked up from germline, CDR1 is SGHRS and CDR2 is YFSETQ. The CDR3, as DNA: TGCGCCAGCAGCTTGGCCACTAGCGGGGGCGGCCCAGATACGCAGTATTTT. Translation: CASSLATSGGGPDTQYF.

CDR3 residues: CASQARQYDYGYTF. The CDR3 DNA is TGTGCCAGCCAAGCTAGACAGTATGACTATGGCTACACCTTC. J is TRBJ1-2 and V is TRBV6-1; D possibly corresponds to TRBD1 (5 bases). The CDR3 covers 14 residues. Germline CDR1 reads MNHNS; CDR2 reads SASEGT. Trimming stripped 8 bases from V and 3 bases from J, with 16 bases between.

The chain carries TRBV12-5 and TRBJ1-6; 7 bases are shared with TRBD1. Germline CDR1 and CDR2: LGHNT and FRNRAP. The CDR3 is 22 amino acids. Trimming at V came to 0 bases and at J to 4 bases, leaving 21 bases not matched to a gene. In nucleotides, the CDR3 is TGTGCTAGTGGTTTGGTTCCCGGTTTCGGACAGGCAATCCATTCTTATAATTCACCCCTCCACTTT. It is translated as CASGLVPGFGQAIHSYNSPLHF. Full variable domain (rest looked up from reference TRBV12-5 and TRBJ1-6): DARVTQTPRHKVTEMGQEVTMRCQPILGHNTVFWYRQTMMQGLELLAYFRNRAPLDDSGMPKDRFSAEMPDATLATLKIQPSEPRDSAVYFCASGLVPGFGQAIHSYNSPLHFGNGTRLTVT.

The chain is built from TRBV11-3 and TRBJ2-7; TRBD1 matches 8 bases. There are 15 residues in the CDR3. CDR1 SGHNT and CDR2 YENEEA come from the germline V gene. Unmatched junction bases numbered 9, after V lost 2 bases and J lost 6 bases. Here the CDR3 reads CASSLSGTGLFEQYF. CDR3 coding DNA: TGTGCCAGCAGCTTATCCGGGACAGGCCTCTTCGAGCAGTACTTC.

This sequence joins TRBV10-3 and TRBJ1-2; tentatively, D is TRBD1 (6 bases). The germline V gene encodes CDR1 ENHRY and CDR2 SYGVKD. V lost 3 bases and J 2 bases, leaving 13 bases between the germline ends. The CDR3 totals 15 residues. CDR3 in amino acids: CAISEEGGANYGYTF. In nucleotides, the CDR3 is TGTGCCATCAGTGAAGAGGGGGGGGCGAACTATGGCTACACCTTC.

V and J are TRBV6-1 and TRBJ2-1; tentative D call: TRBD1 (6 bases). Trimming pared 1 base from V and 12 bases from J, leaving 13 bases between. Per the germline V gene, CDR1 is MNHNS and CDR2 is SASEGT. CDR3 size: 13 residues. CDR3 sequence: CASSEGDKGSQFF. In nucleotides, the CDR3 is TGTGCCAGCAGTGAAGGGGACAAGGGATCGCAGTTCTTC.

This chain uses TRBV10-3 with TRBJ1-2; D might be TRBD1 (5 bases). The germline V and J ends were trimmed by 5 bases and 6 bases, with 10 bases remaining between them. Germline V gives CDR1 ENHRY, CDR2 SYGVKD. CDR3 size: 12 residues. CDR3 sequence (DNA): TGTGCCATCAGTCGGGCAGGGCATGGCTACACCTTC. Translating it yields CAISRAGHGYTF.

By share of the sample, this clone is medium-sized. The chain is built from TRBV5-1 and TRBJ2-6, with 9 bases aligning to TRBD2. The CDR3 consists of 16 residues. Unmatched junction bases numbered 2, after V lost 2 bases and J lost 2 bases. Germline V gives CDR1 SGHRS, CDR2 YFSETQ. Written as DNA, the CDR3 is TGCGCCAGCAGCTTTCTAGCGGGGACTGGGGCCAACGTCCTGACTTTC. Residues: CASSFLAGTGANVLTF.

This chain links TRBV13 with TRBJ2-7; 8 positions agree with TRBD1. Per the germline V gene, CDR1 is PRHDT and CDR2 is FYEKMQ (reference sequence). This CDR3 contains 13 residues. Germline trimming cut 5 bases from V and 4 bases from J; bases unmatched to any gene: 4. The CDR3 nucleotides are TGTGCCAGCAGCCGGACAGGGTGGTACGAGCAGTACTTC. Amino acids: CASSRTGWYEQYF.

This sequence joins TRBV7-8 and TRBJ1-6; TRBD1 might be the D (5 bases). Germline V lookup: CDR1 SGHVS, CDR2 FQNEAQ. The CDR3 runs to 16 residues. The ends were cut back, 3 bases at V and 8 bases at J, with 17 bases in the middle. CDR3 loop: CASSFDPGLSDSPLHF. DNA for the CDR3: TGTGCCAGCAGCTTTGACCCGGGACTTTCGGATTCACCCCTCCACTTT. The variable domain in full, with the rest retrieved from reference TRBV7-8 and TRBJ1-6, is GAGVSQSPRYKVAKRGQDVALRCDPISGHVSLFWYQQALGQGPEFLTYFQNEAQLDKSGLPSDRFFAERPEGSVSTLKIQRTQQEDSAVYLCASSFDPGLSDSPLHFGNGTRLTVT.

The V gene is TRBV7-2, the J gene TRBJ1-2; D remains ambiguous. Trimming left V 8 bases short and J 3 bases short, with 22 bases between. This CDR3 region has 16 residues. Germline loops: CDR1 SGHTA, CDR2 FQGNSA. CDR3 region: CASYQATKGTYYGYTF. CDR3 sequence (DNA): TGTGCCAGCTACCAGGCAACGAAAGGAACCTACTATGGCTACACCTTC.

This chain links TRBV2 with TRBJ2-7; no clear D gene. Germline CDR1 SNHLY, CDR2 FYNNEI. Trimming cost V 1 base and J 1 base, with 11 bases left between them. The CDR3 is 15 amino acids. The CDR3 here is CASSEDPVPSYEQYF. The CDR3 DNA reads as TGTGCCAGCAGTGAAGATCCAGTACCGTCCTACGAGCAGTACTTC.

The CDR3 region has the DNA TGTGCCAGCAGCGACCAGGGGGCTAGCGCCTACGAGCAGTACTTC. Protein sequence: CASSDQGASAYEQYF. The chain links TRBV7-6 to TRBJ2-7; 8 bases match TRBD1. The CDR3 has 15 amino acids. The ends lost 5 bases at V and 2 bases at J; junction bases unmatched: 8. Per the germline V gene, CDR1 is SGHVS and CDR2 is FNYEAQ.

This clone was seen only a few times. The chain uses TRBV10-3 and TRBJ2-5; no definite D call. This CDR3 has 13 amino acids. The V gene's germline CDR1 is ENHRY and CDR2 SYGVKD. V was pared by 2 bases and J by 7 bases, with 11 bases between. The CDR3 reads CAISEQSEGTQYF. DNA for the CDR3: TGTGCCATCAGTGAGCAGAGCGAAGGGACCCAGTACTTC.

The gene calls are TRBV9 and TRBJ2-5, with TRBD2 identical over 13 bases. The J segment lost 5 bases and the V segment lost 7 bases, leaving 5 bases of the junction unmatched. CDR3 size: 14 residues. Germline V CDR1 and CDR2: SGDLS, YYNGEE. The CDR3 reads CASATSGGAETQYF. The CDR3 region has the DNA TGTGCCAGCGCCACTAGCGGGGGGGCGGAGACCCAGTACTTC.

This rearrangement joins TRBV7-3 to TRBJ1-1, with D tentatively TRBD1 (5 bases). V lost 1 base, J lost 4 bases, and 7 bases lay in between. The germline gives CDR1 SGHTA, CDR2 FQGTGA. The CDR3 runs 13 residues. The CDR3 DNA reads as TGTGCCAGCAGCTTAATTGACAGCACTGAAGCTTTCTTT. The encoded protein is CASSLIDSTEAFF.

The chain has TRBV7-9 and TRBJ1-5; 7 bases line up with TRBD1. The CDR3 sequence is 18 residues long. The germline V gene has CDR1 SEHNR and CDR2 FQNEAQ (reference sequence). V shed 5 bases, J shed 4 bases, and the junction held 17 bases outside the gene matches. In DNA form, the CDR3 reads TGTGCCAGCAGCCCCCCCCTCGGACAGGCGGGGGGTAATCAGCCCCAGCATTTT. Encoded protein: CASSPPLGQAGGNQPQHF.

The chain is built from TRBV7-8 and TRBJ2-7, with 8 positions matching TRBD1. The CDR3 contains 14 residues. Germline CDR1 reads SGHVS; CDR2 reads FQNEAQ. The J segment lost 4 bases and the V segment lost 4 bases, leaving 6 bases of the junction unmatched. This chain's CDR3 is CASSYRQGWYEQYF. The CDR3 nucleotides are TGTGCCAGCAGCTACCGACAGGGGTGGTACGAGCAGTACTTC.

The V call is TRBV5-4, the J call TRBJ1-5; D remains unclear. The germline CDR1 and CDR2 sequences are SGHNT and YYREEE (reference sequence). CDR3 size: 14 residues. Trimming took 4 bases from V and 0 from J, leaving 8 bases between them. The CDR3 loop reads CASSRRGSNQPQHF. The CDR3 nucleotides are TGTGCCAGCAGCCGACGAGGTAGCAATCAGCCCCAGCATTTT.